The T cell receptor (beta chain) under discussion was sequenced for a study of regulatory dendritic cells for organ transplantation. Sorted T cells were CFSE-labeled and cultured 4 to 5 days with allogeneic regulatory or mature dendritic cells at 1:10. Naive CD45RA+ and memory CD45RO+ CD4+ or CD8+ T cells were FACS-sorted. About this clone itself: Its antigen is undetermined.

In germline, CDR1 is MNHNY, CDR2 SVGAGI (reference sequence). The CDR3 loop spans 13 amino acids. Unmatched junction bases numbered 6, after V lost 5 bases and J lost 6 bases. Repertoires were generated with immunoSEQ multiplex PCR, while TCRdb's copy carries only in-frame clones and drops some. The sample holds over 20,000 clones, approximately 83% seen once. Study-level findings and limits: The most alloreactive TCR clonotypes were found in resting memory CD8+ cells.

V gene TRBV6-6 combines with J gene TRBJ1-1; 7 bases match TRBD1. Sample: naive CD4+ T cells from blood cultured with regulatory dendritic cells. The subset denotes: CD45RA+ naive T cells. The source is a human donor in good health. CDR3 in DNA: TGTGCCAGCAGTGACCAAGGGACAGCTGAAGCTTTCTTT. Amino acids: CASSDQGTAEAFF.